The sample holds a few counts of the clone carrying this T cell receptor beta chain. The data belong to a study of memory CD4+ T cells and cytomegalovirus serostatus. The CDR3 consists of 15 residues. CDR1 is SEHNR, CDR2 FQNEAQ, per germline (reference sequence). Trimming removed 5 bases at V and 1 base at J, with 13 bases between. Single viable CD3+CD4+CD8-CD45RO+ cells were sorted as the memory CD4+ T cells. Here immunoSEQ multiplex PCR was the method, and the copy in TCRdb shows in-frame clones only, minus some. Here the sample spans some 50,000 clones, roughly four fifths being singletons. This chain connects TRBV7-9 to TRBJ2-3, with D hard to call. The origin of this receptor is an adult in good health and CMV-seronegative. Sequencing was done on a sample of memory CD4+ T cells from blood. The CDR3 region has the DNA TGTGCCAGCAGCCCGGACCGATCTGGCACAGATACGCAGTATTTT. Translation gives CASSPDRSGTDTQYF.